Shown below are 3 T cell receptor beta chains from a single sample sequenced in a study of T cell repertoires in cytomegalovirus infection. From the reads, TCRdb called clonotypes with MiXCR, one entry per CDR3 protein. The sample carries around 500,000 distinct CDR3 sequences, about 42% recorded once. These receptors are not linked to any known antigen. The source material was cultured PBMCs, sampled from culture after CMV antigen stimulation. These receptors all stem from a human donor in good health (CMV status not recorded). Some clones in this sample may be carry-over from other donors' samples.

This chain uses TRBV4-3 with TRBJ1-5; weak D call: TRBD1 (5 bases). Deletions cut 0 bases from V and 3 bases from J, with 9 bases between. The CDR3 is made up of 15 amino acids. Per the germline V gene, CDR1 is LGHNA and CDR2 is YSLEER. CDR3 nucleotides: TGCGCCAGCAGCCAAGACAGGGATCCCAATCAGCCCCAGCATTTT. This encodes CASSQDRDPNQPQHF.

The genes are TRBV10-3 and TRBJ1-2; TRBD1 agrees at 7 bases. This CDR3 spans 13 amino acids. The junction had 8 bases not matched to a gene; V was cut back by 7 bases and J by 6 bases. Looked up from germline, CDR1 is ENHRY and CDR2 is SYGVKD. CDR3 region: CAITGDRVHGYTF. The CDR3 DNA is TGTGCCATCACGGGAGACAGGGTTCATGGCTACACCTTC.

In its sample, this clonotype was seen a few times. This chain joins TRBV7-2 and TRBJ1-6, with D possibly matching TRBD1 (6 bases). Germline CDR1 reads SGHTA; CDR2 reads FQGNSA. This CDR3 comprises 14 residues. V was cut by 3 bases and J by 7 bases, with 10 bases left in between. CDR3 amino acids: CASSFYRENSPLHF. In nucleotides, the CDR3 is TGTGCCAGCAGCTTCTACAGGGAAAATTCACCCCTCCACTTT.